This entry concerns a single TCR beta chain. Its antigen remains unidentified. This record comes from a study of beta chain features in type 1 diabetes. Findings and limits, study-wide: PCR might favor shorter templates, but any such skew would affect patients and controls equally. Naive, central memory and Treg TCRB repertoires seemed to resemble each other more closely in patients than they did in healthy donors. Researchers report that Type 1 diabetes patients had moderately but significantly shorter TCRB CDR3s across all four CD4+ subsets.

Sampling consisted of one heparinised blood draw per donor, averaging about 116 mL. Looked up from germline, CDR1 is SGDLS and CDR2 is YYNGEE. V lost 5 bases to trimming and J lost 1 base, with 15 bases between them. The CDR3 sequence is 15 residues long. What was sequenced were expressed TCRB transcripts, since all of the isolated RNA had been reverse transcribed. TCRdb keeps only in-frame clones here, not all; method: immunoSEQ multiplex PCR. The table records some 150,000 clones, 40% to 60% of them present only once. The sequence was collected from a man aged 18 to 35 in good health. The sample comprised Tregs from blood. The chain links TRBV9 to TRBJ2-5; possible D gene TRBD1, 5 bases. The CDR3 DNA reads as TGTGCCAGCAGTCAACAGGCAGGCTCCCAAGAGACCCAGTACTTC. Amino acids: CASSQQAGSQETQYF.